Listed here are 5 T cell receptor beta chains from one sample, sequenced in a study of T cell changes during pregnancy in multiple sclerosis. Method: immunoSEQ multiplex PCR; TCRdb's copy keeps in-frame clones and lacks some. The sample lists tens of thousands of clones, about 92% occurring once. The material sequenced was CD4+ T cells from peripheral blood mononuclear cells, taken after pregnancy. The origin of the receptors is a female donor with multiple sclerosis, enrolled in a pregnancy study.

The CDR3 nucleotides read TGTGCCAGTAGTATAGGACAGATAACCTATGGCTACACCTTC. It is translated as CASSIGQITYGYTF. The gene calls are TRBV19 and TRBJ1-2, with D perhaps TRBD1 (5 bases). The CDR3 runs 14 residues. Trimming left V 1 base short and J 4 bases short, with 10 bases between. Germline assignment: CDR1 LNHDA and CDR2 SQIVND (reference sequence).

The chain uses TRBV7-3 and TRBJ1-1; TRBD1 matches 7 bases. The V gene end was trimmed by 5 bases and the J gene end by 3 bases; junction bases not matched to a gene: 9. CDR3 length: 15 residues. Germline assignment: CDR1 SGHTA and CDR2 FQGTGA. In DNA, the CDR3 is TGTGCCAGCAGCGAGACAGGGCGTGGAGACACTGAAGCTTTCTTT. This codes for CASSETGRGDTEAFF. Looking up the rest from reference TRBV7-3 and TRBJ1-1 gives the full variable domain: GAGVSQTPSNKVTEKGKYVELRCDPISGHTALYWYRQSLGQGPEFLIYFQGTGAADDSGLPNDRFFAVRPEGSVSTLKIQRTERGDSAVYLCASSETGRGDTEAFFGQGTRLTVV.

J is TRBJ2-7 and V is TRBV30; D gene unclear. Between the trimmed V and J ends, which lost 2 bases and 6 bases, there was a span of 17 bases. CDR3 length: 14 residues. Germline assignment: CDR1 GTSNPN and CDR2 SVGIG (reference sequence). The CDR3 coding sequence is TGTGCCTGGAGTTCCATCTACGGTGTCCCCGAGCAGTACTTC. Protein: CAWSSIYGVPEQYF.

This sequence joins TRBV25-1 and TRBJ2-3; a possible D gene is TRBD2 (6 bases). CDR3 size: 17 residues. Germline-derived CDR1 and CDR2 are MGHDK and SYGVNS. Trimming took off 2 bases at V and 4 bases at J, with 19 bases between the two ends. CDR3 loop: CASSEVRLEGVSDTQYF. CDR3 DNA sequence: TGTGCCAGCAGTGAAGTCCGACTGGAGGGAGTTTCAGATACGCAGTATTTT.

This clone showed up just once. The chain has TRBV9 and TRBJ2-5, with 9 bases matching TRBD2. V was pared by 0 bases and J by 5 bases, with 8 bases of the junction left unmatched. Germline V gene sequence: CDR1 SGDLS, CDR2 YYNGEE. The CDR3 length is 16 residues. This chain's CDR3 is CASSVEGGLAWETQYF. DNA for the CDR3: TGTGCCAGCAGCGTAGAGGGGGGACTAGCCTGGGAGACCCAGTACTTC.